The TCR beta chain described here comes from a study of control samples from healthy donors and cancer patients. Assay used: immunoSEQ multiplex PCR; TCRdb lists only in-frame clones, some missing. Here the sample table reports 150,000 to 200,000 clones. Sequences were obtained from blood. The sequence derives from a woman in her twenties or thirties in good health.

The CDR3 DNA is TGCGCCAGCAGCGGACAGGGTTCAAGGGGATACGAGCAGTACTTC. Translation gives CASSGQGSRGYEQYF. V gene TRBV4-1 combines with J gene TRBJ2-7; 8 positions match TRBD1. The germline gives CDR1 MGHRA, CDR2 YSYEKL. This CDR3 is built from 15 residues. The J segment lost 4 bases and the V segment lost 5 bases, leaving 10 bases of the junction unmatched.